This T cell receptor (beta chain) is from a study of untreated major depressive disorder. Whole-study results and caveats: TRBV05-01 (Vbeta 5.1) usage was higher in CD4+ T cells of depressed patients than controls.

Assay: immunoSEQ multiplex PCR; the TCRdb copy retains only in-frame clones and omits some. The sample gives about 20,000 clones, roughly nine tenths of which show up once; approximately 0.6% is in the top ten. This CDR3 is 15 amino acids long. CDR1 and CDR2 (germline): SNHLY, FYNNEI. The V and J ends lost 3 bases and 4 bases respectively, with 13 bases between them. Note on this clone: Its matching antigen is unknown.

For sex, age, current smoking status and body mass index, every depressed patient had a pairwise-matched non-depressed control. Blood, around 30 ml, was drawn into EDTA tubes. Typically 85% to 95% of enriched cells were CD4+. Sample: CD4+ T cells from PBMCs. The clonotype originates from a woman aged 40-49 years with major depressive disorder. The chain carries TRBV2 and TRBJ2-1, with D possibly TRBD1 on 6 matching bases. CDR3 bases: TGTGCCAGCAGTGAGGGGGCCCCTTGGTACAATGAGCAGTTCTTC. Translating gives CASSEGAPWYNEQFF.